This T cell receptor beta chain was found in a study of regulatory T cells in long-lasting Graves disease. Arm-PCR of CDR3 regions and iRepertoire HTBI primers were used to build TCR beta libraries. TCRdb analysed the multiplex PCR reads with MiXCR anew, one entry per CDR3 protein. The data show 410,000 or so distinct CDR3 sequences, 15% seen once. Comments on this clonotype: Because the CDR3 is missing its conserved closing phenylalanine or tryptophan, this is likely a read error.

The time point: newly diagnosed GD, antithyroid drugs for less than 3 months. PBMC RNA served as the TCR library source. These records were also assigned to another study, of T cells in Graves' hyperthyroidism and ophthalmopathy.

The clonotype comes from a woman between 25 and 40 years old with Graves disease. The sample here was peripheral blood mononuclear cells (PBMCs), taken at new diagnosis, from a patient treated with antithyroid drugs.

The CDR3 spells CASDTGEGGEQFS. In nucleotides, the CDR3 is TGTGCCAGCGATACGGGCGAGGGAGGGGAGCAGTTCTCC. The chain combines TRBV7-3 with TRBJ2-1; 7 bases are shared with TRBD2. The ends lost 8 bases at V and 10 bases at J; junction bases unmatched: 11. The V gene's germline CDR1 is SGHTA and CDR2 FQGTGA. The CDR3 is 13 residues long.